This TCR beta chain appears in the sequencing data of a study of T cell repertoires in cytomegalovirus infection. In its sample, this clonotype was seen a few times. What it binds is unknown. Via MiXCR, TCRdb re-called the reads, giving one row per CDR3 protein. Of about 500,000 distinct CDR3 sequences in the sample, roughly 34% were seen once. Germline-derived CDR1 and CDR2 are ENHRY and SYGVKD. Trimming left V 0 bases short and J 8 bases short, with 7 bases between. The CDR3 contains 13 residues. This receptor was taken from a human donor in good health (CMV status not recorded). Some clones in this sample may be carry-over from other donors' samples. This chain joins TRBV10-3 and TRBJ1-4; no reliable D call. Sequences were derived from cultured PBMCs, sampled from culture after CMV antigen stimulation. In nucleotides, the CDR3 is TGTGCCATCAGTGAGTCTCTGAGCGAAAAACTGTTTTTT. Translation: CAISESLSEKLFF.